What follows describes a single T cell receptor (beta chain). One end of the junction varies from germline; a read error may be responsible. The sample is drawn from a study of blood T cell repertoires in COVID-19. Study-wide background: From T cells, B-cell-depleted T cells, or PBMCs came the material, which was cDNA or gDNA.

CDR3 length equals 18 residues. The germline CDR1 and CDR2 sequences are SNHLY and FYNNEI. Authors' data handling: Estimated nucleated cell counts came from reference gene primer amplification. Assay used: immunoSEQ multiplex PCR; TCRdb lists only in-frame clones, some missing. V and J calls and clone size are copied from that table; D and trimming were computed from the DNA. Among around 700,000 clones listed, about 90% were seen once. V usage is TRBV2 and J usage is TRBJ2-7; 12 bases are a match to TRBD2. This sequence was found in a woman younger than 35 with acute or convalescent COVID-19. The sample taken for sequencing was peripheral blood. CDR3 in amino acids: CASSEGLAGRSERYEQYF. As DNA, the CDR3 is TGTGCCAGCAGCGAAGGACTAGCGGGGCGGTCCGAAAGATACGAGCAGTACTTC.